This TCR beta chain comes out of a study of CD8 T cells in ankylosing spondylitis. Regarding this clonotype: The antigen is not known.

Study-wide findings and caveats: Characteristic of ankylosing spondylitis blood, it appeared, was a TCR beta motif comprising several highly homologous variants.

Trimming took 7 bases from V and 6 from J, leaving 15 bases between them. This CDR3 is built from 14 residues. Germline V lookup: CDR1 KGHDR, CDR2 SFDVKD. TCRdb used MiXCR to reprocess the 5' RACE reads, holding one entry per CDR3 protein. The table includes 670,000 or so distinct CDR3 sequences, around 19% detected once. This TCR derives from a male donor with ankylosing spondylitis. The sequencing sample was made of blood, either unsorted or a sorted T cell fraction (not recorded which). The chain uses TRBV24-1 and TRBJ2-1, with D possibly TRBD1 on 6 matching bases. The CDR3 nucleotides are TGTGCCACCAGATCAAACAGGGAAGGCAATGAGCAGTTCTTC. It is translated as CATRSNREGNEQFF.